Listed below are T cell receptor beta chains from one sample, sequenced in a study of control samples from healthy donors and cancer patients. Repertoires were generated with immunoSEQ multiplex PCR, while TCRdb's copy carries only in-frame clones and drops some. The sample lists some 110,000 clones; about 94% were seen once. The sample taken for sequencing was blood. The origin of the receptors is a man under 40 in good health. Each CDR3 is given with its conserved first and last residue. The order of the fields is V gene, CDR3 protein.

v_call: TRBV6-6
cdr3_aa: CASSYSGTMNTEAFF

v_call: TRBV5-1
cdr3_aa: CASSGEWEDSYGYTF

v_call: TRBV6-5
cdr3_aa: CASVSPGGNYGYTF

v_call: TRBV11-1
cdr3_aa: CASSLVGAGAGYTF

v_call: TRBV14
cdr3_aa: CASSQGTYGNNEQFF

v_call: TRBV11-2
cdr3_aa: CASSLETFTDTQYF

v_call: TRBV4-1
cdr3_aa: CASSQEEITNTEAFF

v_call: TRBV3-1/TRBV3-2
cdr3_aa: CASSQEDREGQFF

v_call: TRBV29-1
cdr3_aa: CSVEKRDGYTF

v_call: TRBV2
cdr3_aa: CASSEAVQGSSTDTQYF

v_call: TRBV9
cdr3_aa: CASSVGAGAYNEQFF

v_call: TRBV6-1
cdr3_aa: CASSVGLAGGNTGELFF

v_call: TRBV12-3/TRBV12-4
cdr3_aa: CATSLRGQPQHF

v_call: TRBV27
cdr3_aa: CASSLEGTDNYGYTF

v_call: TRBV19
cdr3_aa: CASRLGRYSNQPQHF

v_call: TRBV19
cdr3_aa: CASGGGQYMNTEAFF

v_call: TRBV7-9
cdr3_aa: CASSSGTLGQPNTEAFF

v_call: TRBV18
cdr3_aa: CASSPRQARGYQETQYF

v_call: TRBV5-5
cdr3_aa: CASSLLTAGTDTQYF

v_call: TRBV21-1
cdr3_aa: CASSKTTYQWAGWEAFF

v_call: TRBV7-9
cdr3_aa: CASSPIATAEAFF

v_call: TRBV10-3
cdr3_aa: CAISSRLVQETQYF

v_call: TRBV9
cdr3_aa: CASSVSQGAPLGYTF

v_call: TRBV27
cdr3_aa: CASSLGGNYGYTF

v_call: TRBV10-3
cdr3_aa: CAISEWGRNNEQFF

v_call: TRBV6-6
cdr3_aa: CASSRPGTQYF

v_call: TRBV12-3/TRBV12-4
cdr3_aa: CASTPGGSYEQYF

v_call: TRBV10-2
cdr3_aa: CASQGGVGLRYETQYF

v_call: TRBV7-3
cdr3_aa: CASSSTAPMNTEAFF

v_call: TRBV11-2
cdr3_aa: CASSYNLGHLSGNTIYF

v_call: TRBV19
cdr3_aa: CASSTISGESNEQFF

v_call: TRBV30
cdr3_aa: CACEGRSQNTEAFF

v_call: TRBV5-4
cdr3_aa: CASSPKDAGELFF

v_call: TRBV4-1
cdr3_aa: CASSQGWGGGSYEQFF

v_call: TRBV6-5
cdr3_aa: CASSYSVGNTEAFF

v_call: TRBV28
cdr3_aa: CASTRRDRGNYGYTF

v_call: TRBV19
cdr3_aa: CASSPTGGGEAFF

v_call: TRBV5-1
cdr3_aa: CASSELQGSGELFF

v_call: TRBV4-2
cdr3_aa: CASSLVGLAGMQFF

v_call: TRBV6-5
cdr3_aa: CASSSLTGQNQPQHF

v_call: TRBV6-6
cdr3_aa: CASSLSLSTNYGYTF

v_call: TRBV5-6
cdr3_aa: CASSLGEAETQYF

v_call: TRBV5-5
cdr3_aa: CASTAGGDGEKLFF

v_call: TRBV2
cdr3_aa: CASSEAQGYTEAFF

v_call: TRBV3-1/TRBV3-2
cdr3_aa: CASSQEQPEKLFF

v_call: TRBV7-2
cdr3_aa: CASSLAGGAGNEQYF

v_call: TRBV9
cdr3_aa: CASSADSLNTEAFF

v_call: TRBV5-6
cdr3_aa: CASSLAGRTYEAFF